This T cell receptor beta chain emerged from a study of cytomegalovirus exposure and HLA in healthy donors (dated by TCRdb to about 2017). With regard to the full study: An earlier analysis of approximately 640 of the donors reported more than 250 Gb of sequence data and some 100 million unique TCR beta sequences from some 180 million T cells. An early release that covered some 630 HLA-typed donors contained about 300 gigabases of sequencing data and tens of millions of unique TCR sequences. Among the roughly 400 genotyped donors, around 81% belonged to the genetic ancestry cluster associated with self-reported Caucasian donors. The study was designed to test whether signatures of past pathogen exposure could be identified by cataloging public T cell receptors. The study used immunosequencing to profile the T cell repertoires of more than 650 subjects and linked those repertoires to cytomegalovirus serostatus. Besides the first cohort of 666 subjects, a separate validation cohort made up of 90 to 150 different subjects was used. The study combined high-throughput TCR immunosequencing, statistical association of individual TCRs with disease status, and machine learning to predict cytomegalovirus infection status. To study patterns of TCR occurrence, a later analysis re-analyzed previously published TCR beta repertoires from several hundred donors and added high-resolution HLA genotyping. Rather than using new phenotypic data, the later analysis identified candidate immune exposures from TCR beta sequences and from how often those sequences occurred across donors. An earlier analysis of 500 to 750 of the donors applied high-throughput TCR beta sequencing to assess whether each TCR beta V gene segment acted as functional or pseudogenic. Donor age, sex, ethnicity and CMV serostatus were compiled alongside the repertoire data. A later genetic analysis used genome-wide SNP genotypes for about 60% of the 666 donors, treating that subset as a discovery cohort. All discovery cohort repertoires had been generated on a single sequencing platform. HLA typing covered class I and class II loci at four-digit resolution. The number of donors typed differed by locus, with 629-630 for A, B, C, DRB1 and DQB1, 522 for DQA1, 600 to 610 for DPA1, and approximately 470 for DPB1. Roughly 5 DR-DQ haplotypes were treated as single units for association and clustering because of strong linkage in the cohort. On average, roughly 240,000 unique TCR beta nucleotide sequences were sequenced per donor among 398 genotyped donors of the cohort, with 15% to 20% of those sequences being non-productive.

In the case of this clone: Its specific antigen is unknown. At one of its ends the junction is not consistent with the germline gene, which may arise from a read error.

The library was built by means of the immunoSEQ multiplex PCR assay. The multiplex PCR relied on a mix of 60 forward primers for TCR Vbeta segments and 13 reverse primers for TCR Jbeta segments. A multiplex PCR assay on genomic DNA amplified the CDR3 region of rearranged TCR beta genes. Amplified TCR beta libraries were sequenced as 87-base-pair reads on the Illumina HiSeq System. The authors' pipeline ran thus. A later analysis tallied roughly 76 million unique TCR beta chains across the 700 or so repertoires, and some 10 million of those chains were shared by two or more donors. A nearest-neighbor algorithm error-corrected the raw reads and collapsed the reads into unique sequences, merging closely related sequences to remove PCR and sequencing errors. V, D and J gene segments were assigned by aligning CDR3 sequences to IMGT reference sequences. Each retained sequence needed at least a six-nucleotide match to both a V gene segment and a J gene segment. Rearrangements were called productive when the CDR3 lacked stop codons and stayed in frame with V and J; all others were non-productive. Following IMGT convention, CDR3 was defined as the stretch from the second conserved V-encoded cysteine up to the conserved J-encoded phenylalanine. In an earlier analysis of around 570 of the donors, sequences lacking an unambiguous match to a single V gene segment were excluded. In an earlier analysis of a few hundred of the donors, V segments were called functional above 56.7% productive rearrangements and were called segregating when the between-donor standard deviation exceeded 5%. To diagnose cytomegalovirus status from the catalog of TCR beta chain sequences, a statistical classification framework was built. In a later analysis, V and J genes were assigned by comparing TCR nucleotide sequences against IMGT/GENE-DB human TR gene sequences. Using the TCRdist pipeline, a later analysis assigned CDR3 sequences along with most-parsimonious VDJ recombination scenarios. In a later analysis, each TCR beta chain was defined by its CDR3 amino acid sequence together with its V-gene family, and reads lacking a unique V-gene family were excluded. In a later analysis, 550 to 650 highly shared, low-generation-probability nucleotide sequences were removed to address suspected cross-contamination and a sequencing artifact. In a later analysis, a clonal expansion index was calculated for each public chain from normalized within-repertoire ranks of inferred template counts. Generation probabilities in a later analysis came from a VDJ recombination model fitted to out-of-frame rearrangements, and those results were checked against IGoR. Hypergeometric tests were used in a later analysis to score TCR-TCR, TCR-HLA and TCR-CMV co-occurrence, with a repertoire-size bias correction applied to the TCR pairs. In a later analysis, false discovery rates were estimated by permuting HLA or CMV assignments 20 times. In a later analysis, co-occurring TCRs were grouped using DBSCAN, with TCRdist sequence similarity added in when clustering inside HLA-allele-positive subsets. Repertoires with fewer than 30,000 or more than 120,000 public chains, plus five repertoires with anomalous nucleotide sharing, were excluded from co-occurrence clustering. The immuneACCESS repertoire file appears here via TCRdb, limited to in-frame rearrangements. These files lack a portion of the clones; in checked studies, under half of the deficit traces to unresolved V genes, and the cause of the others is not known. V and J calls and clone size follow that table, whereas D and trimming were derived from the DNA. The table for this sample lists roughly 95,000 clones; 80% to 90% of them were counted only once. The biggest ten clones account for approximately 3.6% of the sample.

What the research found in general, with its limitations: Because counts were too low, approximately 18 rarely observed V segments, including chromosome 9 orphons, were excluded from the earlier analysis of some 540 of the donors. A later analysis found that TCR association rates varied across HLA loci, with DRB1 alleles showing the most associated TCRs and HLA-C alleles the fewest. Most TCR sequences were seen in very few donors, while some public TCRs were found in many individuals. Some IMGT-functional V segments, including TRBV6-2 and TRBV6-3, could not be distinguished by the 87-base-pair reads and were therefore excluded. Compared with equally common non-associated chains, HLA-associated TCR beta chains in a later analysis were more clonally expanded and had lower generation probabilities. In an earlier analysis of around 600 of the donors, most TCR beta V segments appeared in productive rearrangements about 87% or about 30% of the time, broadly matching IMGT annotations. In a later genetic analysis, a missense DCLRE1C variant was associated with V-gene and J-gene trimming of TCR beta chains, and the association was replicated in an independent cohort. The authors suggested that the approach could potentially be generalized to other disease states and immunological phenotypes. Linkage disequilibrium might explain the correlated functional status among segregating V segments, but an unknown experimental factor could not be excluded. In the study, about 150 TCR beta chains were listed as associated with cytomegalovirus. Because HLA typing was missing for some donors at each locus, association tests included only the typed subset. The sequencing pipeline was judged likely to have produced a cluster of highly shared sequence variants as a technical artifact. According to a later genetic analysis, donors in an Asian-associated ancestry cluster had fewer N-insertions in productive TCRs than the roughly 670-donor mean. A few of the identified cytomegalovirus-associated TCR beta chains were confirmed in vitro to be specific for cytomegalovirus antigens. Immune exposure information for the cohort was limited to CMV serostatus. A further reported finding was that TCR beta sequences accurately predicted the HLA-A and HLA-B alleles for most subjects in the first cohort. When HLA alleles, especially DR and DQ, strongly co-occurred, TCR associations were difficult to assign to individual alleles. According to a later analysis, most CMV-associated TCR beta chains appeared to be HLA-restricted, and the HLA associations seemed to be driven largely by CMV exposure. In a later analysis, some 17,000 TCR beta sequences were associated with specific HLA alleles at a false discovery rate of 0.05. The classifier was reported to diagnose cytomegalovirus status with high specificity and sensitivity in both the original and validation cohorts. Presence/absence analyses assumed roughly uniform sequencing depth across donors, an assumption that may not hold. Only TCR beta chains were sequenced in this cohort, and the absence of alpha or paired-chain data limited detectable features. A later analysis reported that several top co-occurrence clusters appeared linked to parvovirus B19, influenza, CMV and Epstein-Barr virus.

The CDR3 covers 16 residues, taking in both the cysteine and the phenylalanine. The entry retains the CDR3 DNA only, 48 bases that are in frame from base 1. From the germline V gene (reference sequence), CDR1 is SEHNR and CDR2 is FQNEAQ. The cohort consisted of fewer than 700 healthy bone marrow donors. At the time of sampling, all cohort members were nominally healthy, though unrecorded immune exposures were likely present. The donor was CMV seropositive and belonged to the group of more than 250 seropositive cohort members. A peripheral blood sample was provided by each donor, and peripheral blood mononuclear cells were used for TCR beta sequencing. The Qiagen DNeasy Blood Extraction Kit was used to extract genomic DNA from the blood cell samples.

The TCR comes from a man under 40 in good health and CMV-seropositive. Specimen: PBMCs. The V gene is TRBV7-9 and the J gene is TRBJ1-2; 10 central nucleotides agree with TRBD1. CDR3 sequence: CSSSHPDRGLGDGYTF. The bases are TGTTCCAGCAGCCACCCCGACAGGGGGCTTGGGGATGGCTACACCTTC.